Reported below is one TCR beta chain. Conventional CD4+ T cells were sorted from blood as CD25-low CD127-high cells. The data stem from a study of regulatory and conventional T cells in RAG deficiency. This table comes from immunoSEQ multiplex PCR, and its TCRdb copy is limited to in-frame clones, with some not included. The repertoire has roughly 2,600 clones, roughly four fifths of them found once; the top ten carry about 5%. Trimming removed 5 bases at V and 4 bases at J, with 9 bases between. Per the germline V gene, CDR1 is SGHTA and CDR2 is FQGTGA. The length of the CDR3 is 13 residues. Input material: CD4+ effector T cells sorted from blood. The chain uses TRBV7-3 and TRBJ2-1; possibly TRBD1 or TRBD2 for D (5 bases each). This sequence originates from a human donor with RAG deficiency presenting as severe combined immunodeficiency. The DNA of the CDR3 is TGTGCCAGCAGCAAGGGACCTTACAATGAGCAGTTCTTC. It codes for CASSKGPYNEQFF.